The following is a T cell receptor beta chain sequence with its context. Its specificity is unknown. At the DNA level, this CDR3 is encoded by other sequences in the same sample as well. Researchers ran the PCR with 60 Vbeta and 13 Jbeta primers. TCRdb's copy holds only in-frame clones and misses some; the assay was immunoSEQ multiplex PCR. The table has about 160,000 clones, approximately 79% seen once. The data derive from a study of cytomegalovirus exposure and HLA in healthy donors. V was cut by 1 base and J by 4 bases, with 4 bases left in between. This CDR3 is built from 11 residues. The germline V gene has CDR1 DFQATT and CDR2 SNEGSKA (reference sequence). Study-wide results and limits: The authors enumerated around 150 TCR beta chains as linked to cytomegalovirus. Among immune exposure information, only CMV serostatus was available.

This TCR was sampled from a man aged 40-49 years in good health and CMV-seronegative. The material sequenced was PBMCs. This rearrangement joins TRBV20-1 to TRBJ1-1, with no clear D. DNA for the CDR3: TGCAGTGCTAGAGGAGGCACTGAAGCTTTCTTT. Encoded protein: CSARGGTEAFF.